A single sample gave rise to the 19 T cell receptor beta chains below, sequenced in a study of shared clonotypes between healthy human individuals. The method was immunoSEQ multiplex PCR; TCRdb's version includes in-frame clones alone and lacks a portion of them. The repertoire holds about 1 million clones, with 60% to 80% as singletons. The sample was memory CD4+ T cells sorted from blood. The sample's subset: CD45RA-negative fraction. The source of these receptors is a man aged 18-30 years in good health.

Concerning this clone: Other nucleotide sequences in the sample specify the same CDR3. V gene TRBV5-1 combines with J gene TRBJ1-5, with 9 nucleotides matching TRBD1. The junction had 3 bases not matched to a gene; V was cut back by 4 bases and J by 4 bases. This CDR3 region has 14 residues. Germline values: CDR1 SGHRS, CDR2 YFSETQ. Written as DNA, the CDR3 is TGCGCCAGCAGCCCGGGGACAGGGAATCAGCCCCAGCATTTT. Translated: CASSPGTGNQPQHF.

The V and J genes are TRBV19 and TRBJ2-7, with no clear D. V lost 5 bases and J lost 3, with 14 bases in between. In germline, CDR1 is LNHDA, CDR2 SQIVND (reference sequence). The CDR3 is 14 residues long. The CDR3 DNA follows: TGTGCCAGTAGTCCCTCGGTATCCAACTACGAGCAGTACTTC. Its protein product is CASSPSVSNYEQYF. Using reference TRBV19 and TRBJ2-7 for the parts outside the CDR3, the full variable domain is DGGITQSPKYLFRKEGQNVTLSCEQNLNHDAMYWYRQDPGQGLRLIYYSQIVNDFQKGDIAEGYSVSREKKESFPLTVTSAQKNPTAFYLCASSPSVSNYEQYFGPGTRLTVT.

In this sample, this clone turned up a few times. A read error may be the cause here, since a much bigger clone is one base away. At the DNA level, this CDR3 is encoded by other sequences in the same sample as well. J is TRBJ1-1 and V is TRBV6-5; no clear D. Germline CDR1 MNHEY, CDR2 SVGAGI. The CDR3 has 11 amino acids. Trimming stripped 6 bases from V and 1 base from J, with 3 bases between. The CDR3 nucleotides are TGTGCCAGCAGGAGGAACACTGAAGCTTTCTTT. It encodes CASRRNTEAFF.

As to this clone: Sequence at one end of the junction differs from germline and may be a read error. The genes are TRBV11-2 and TRBJ2-5; D not resolved. Germline-derived CDR1 and CDR2 are SGHAT and FQNNGV. This CDR3 contains 15 residues. In DNA, the CDR3 is TGTGCCAGCAGCTTAGCGGCAGCCAGACAAGGGACCCAGTACTTC. Encoded protein: CASSLAAARQGTQYF.

The rearrangement joins TRBV18 to TRBJ2-2, with TRBD1 identical over 7 bases. The germline V gene encodes CDR1 KGHSH and CDR2 LQKENI. CDR3 length: 16 residues. Germline trimming cut 6 bases from V and 5 bases from J; bases unmatched to any gene: 12. The CDR3 sequence: CASSPKGGTGTGELFF. In DNA, the CDR3 is TGTGCCAGCTCTCCCAAAGGGGGCACGGGAACCGGGGAGCTGTTTTTT.

The chain is built from TRBV18 and TRBJ2-3; 8 nucleotides align to TRBD1. The J segment lost 6 bases and the V segment lost 3 bases, leaving 8 bases of the junction unmatched. Germline loops: CDR1 KGHSH, CDR2 LQKENI. The CDR3 totals 15 residues. CDR3 coding DNA: TGTGCCAGCTCACCGTACCAGGGGGCGGCGGATACGCAGTATTTT. It specifies CASSPYQGAADTQYF. Supplemented by reference TRBV18 and TRBJ2-3, the full variable domain reads NAGVMQNPRHLVRRRGQEARLRCSPMKGHSHVYWYRQLPEEGLKFMVYLQKENIIDESGMPKERFSAEFPKEGPSILRIQQVVRGDSAAYFCASSPYQGAADTQYFGPGTRLTVL.

V and J are TRBV5-1 and TRBJ2-3; the D gene could be TRBD1 or TRBD2 (5 bases each). Between the trimmed V and J ends, which lost 5 bases and 1 base, there was a span of 17 bases. There are 16 residues in the CDR3. Germline V gives CDR1 SGHRS, CDR2 YFSETQ. CDR3 sequence reads: CASSPFPSGRTDTQYF. DNA of the CDR3: TGCGCCAGCAGTCCTTTCCCCTCGGGGCGCACAGATACGCAGTATTTT.

The chain recombines TRBV9 with TRBJ1-1, with D possibly being TRBD1 (6 bases). The V gene lost 4 bases and the J gene lost 1 base, with 11 bases spanning the gap. Per germline, CDR1 SGDLS and CDR2 YYNGEE. CDR3 length: 14 residues. The DNA of the CDR3 is TGTGCCAGCAGCCCCGCAGGGGCGAACACTGAAGCTTTCTTT. It codes for CASSPAGANTEAFF.

The chain uses TRBV5-1 and TRBJ2-5, with D perhaps assigned TRBD1 or TRBD2 (5 bases each). CDR3 length: 16 amino acids. The V gene's germline CDR1 is SGHRS and CDR2 YFSETQ. V lost 4 bases to trimming and J lost 5 bases, with 21 bases between them. The CDR3 DNA follows: TGCGCCAGCAGCCGACGGATGACGGGGACCGCGGAGACCCAGTACTTC. It encodes CASSRRMTGTAETQYF.

The J gene is TRBJ2-1, the V gene TRBV5-4; TRBD2 matches 15 bases. The CDR3 consists of 18 residues. The V segment lost 4 bases and the J segment 4 bases; nucleotides outside the gene matches: 9. Germline CDR1 SGHNT, CDR2 YYREEE (reference sequence). The CDR3 DNA sequence: TGTGCCAGCAGCGCGGGGACTAGCGGGGGGTCCCCGTACAATGAGCAGTTCTTC. Translation: CASSAGTSGGSPYNEQFF.

V usage is TRBV7-6 and J usage is TRBJ1-1; unclear D gene. The CDR3 sequence is 16 residues long. The germline V gene has CDR1 SGHVS and CDR2 FNYEAQ. V gave up 0 bases and J gave up 0 bases, with 11 bases separating them. The CDR3 sequence is CASSLALGEMNTEAFF. In DNA form, the CDR3 reads TGTGCCAGCAGCTTAGCGCTTGGAGAAATGAACACTGAAGCTTTCTTT. Variable domain in full (rest from reference TRBV7-6 and TRBJ1-1): GAGVSQSPRYKVTKRGQDVALRCDPISGHVSLYWYRQALGQGPEFLTYFNYEAQQDKSGLPNDRFSAERPEGSISTLTIQRTEQRDSAMYRCASSLALGEMNTEAFFGQGTRLTVV.

The chain links TRBV29-1 to TRBJ2-5; weak D call: TRBD2 (5 bases). The germline CDR1 and CDR2 sequences are SQVTM and ANQGSEA. The CDR3 loop spans 13 amino acids. V was clipped by 6 bases and J by 4 bases, with 15 bases between them. CDR3 loop: CSVERGFGETQYF. CDR3 sequence (DNA): TGCAGCGTAGAGCGAGGGTTTGGAGAGACCCAGTACTTC. The whole variable domain, filled in from reference TRBV29-1 and TRBJ2-5, reads SAVISQKPSRDICQRGTSLTIQCQVDSQVTMMFWYRQQPGQSLTLIATANQGSEATYESGFVIDKFPISRPNLTFSTLTVSNMSPEDSSIYLCSVERGFGETQYFGPGTRLLVL.

CDR3 region: CATEDSRHNSPLHF. The CDR3 coding sequence is TGTGCCACCGAGGACAGCAGGCATAATTCACCCCTCCACTTT. The V gene is TRBV28, the J gene TRBJ1-6, with TRBD1 as a possible D gene (6 bases). V was trimmed by 10 bases and J by 5 bases, leaving 15 bases between them. The CDR3 length is 14 residues. Germline CDR1 MDHEN, CDR2 SYDVKM. The full variable domain, rest sourced from reference TRBV28 and TRBJ1-6, is DVKVTQSSRYLVKRTGEKVFLECVQDMDHENMFWYRQDPGLGLRLIYFSYDVKMKEKGDIPEGYSVSREKKERFSLILESASTNQTSMYLCATEDSRHNSPLHFGNGTRLTVT.

CDR3 sequence: CATSNSYSSSYNEQFF. The CDR3 coding sequence is TGTGCCACCAGCAATTCCTATAGCTCCTCCTACAATGAGCAGTTCTTC. This chain links TRBV15 with TRBJ2-1; no definite D call. Trimming pared 4 bases from V and 0 bases from J, leaving 13 bases between. Germline V gene sequence: CDR1 LNHNV, CDR2 YYDKDF (reference sequence). This CDR3 spans 16 amino acids. The full variable domain, rest sourced from reference TRBV15 and TRBJ2-1, is DAMVIQNPRYQVTQFGKPVTLSCSQTLNHNVMYWYQQKSSQAPKLLFHYYDKDFNNEADTPDNFQSRRPNTSFCFLDIRSPGLGDTAMYLCATSNSYSSSYNEQFFGPGTRLTVL.

On this clone: This sample also contains other DNA sequences that code for the same CDR3. This sequence joins TRBV7-2 and TRBJ2-3; tentatively, D is TRBD1 (5 bases). Germline assignment: CDR1 SGHTA and CDR2 FQGNSA. This CDR3 comprises 13 residues. Trimming left V 5 bases short and J 3 bases short, with 9 bases between. The CDR3: CASSLQVTDTQYF. The CDR3 DNA sequence: TGTGCCAGCAGCCTACAGGTTACAGATACGCAGTATTTT.

This chain links TRBV30 with TRBJ1-6, with TRBD1 matching over 7 bases. Germline loops: CDR1 GTSNPN, CDR2 SVGIG (reference sequence). The trim removed 2 bases at V and 4 bases at J, leaving 14 bases unmatched. The CDR3 is 18 amino acids. CDR3 amino acids: CAWSTEPRGGSYNSPLHF. CDR3 DNA: TGTGCCTGGAGTACCGAACCCAGGGGGGGTTCTTATAATTCACCCCTCCACTTT.

Comments on this clone: A much larger clonotype is one base distant, so this may be a read error. This chain uses TRBV11-2 with TRBJ2-7; 7 bases fit TRBD1. The germline CDR1 and CDR2 sequences are SGHAT and FQNNGV. This CDR3 spans 14 amino acids. The CDR3 protein is CASSRTGSSYEQHF. In nucleotides, the CDR3 is TGTGCCAGCAGCCGGACAGGAAGCTCCTACGAGCAGCACTTC.

In this sample, this clone turned up a few times. The J gene is TRBJ2-5, the V gene TRBV7-2; no clear D. Near its end, the DNA agrees better with TRBJ2-7, so the J call may be wrong. Germline V CDR1 and CDR2: SGHTA, FQGNSA. The CDR3 runs to 13 residues. The CDR3 region has the DNA TGTGCCAGCAGCTCAGCCTATGTCGGCGAGCAGTACTTC. This translates into CASSSAYVGEQYF.

The chain has TRBV30 and TRBJ1-4; 7 bases map to TRBD1. CDR1 and CDR2 (germline): GTSNPN, SVGIG (reference sequence). Trimming at V came to 4 bases and at J to 8 bases, leaving 7 bases not matched to a gene. The CDR3 extends over 13 amino acids. CDR3 in DNA: TGTGCCTGGAACACAGGGGTCGGAGAAAAACTGTTTTTT. Translation gives CAWNTGVGEKLFF. Together with reference TRBV30 and TRBJ1-4, the CDR3 gives the full variable domain: SQTIHQWPATLVQPVGSPLSLECTVEGTSNPNLYWYRQAAGRGLQLLFYSVGIGQISSEVPQNLSASRPQDRQFILSSKKLLLSDSGFYLCAWNTGVGEKLFFGSGTQLSVL.